This T cell receptor (beta chain) came from a study of resident and recirculating memory T cells in vitiligo (dated by TCRdb to 2016 to 2019). The study in broad terms: For TCR beta sequencing, each of a few stable vitiligo patients provided PBMCs and epidermis from shave biopsies taken at two lesional sites and two nonlesional sites. Without any cell sorting, samples were homogenized immediately before genomic DNA was extracted using the Qiagen DNeasy Blood & Tissue Kit. The goal of the human TCR beta sequencing was to check whether lesional vitiligo skin contained specific clones that differed from the clones found in nonlesional skin and blood. Results the study describes overall, beyond this receptor: Because TCR sequences were not shared across biopsy sites or across patients, the findings suggest that different lesions are infiltrated by different T cell clones, a pattern described as private specificity. Overlap and correlation analysis showed no significant repertoire overlap between biopsies except for each lesion with itself, even within a single patient. No unique dominant TCR clone was detected, and variation in clonality was observed among vitiligo lesions. Mechanistic studies in the future are needed to assess how much the detected T cell clones and the human Trm pools versus Tcm pools each contribute.

The immunoSEQ hsTCRB kit was used to amplify TCR beta chains from the genomic DNA. The immunoSEQ service ran the sequencing of the TCR beta libraries on an Illumina MiSeq instrument. The authors' pipeline ran thus. Analysis of the repertoire data was performed with the immunoSEQ Analyzer. TCRdb retrieved this table from immuneACCESS and kept in-frame rearrangements only. Not all clones are present; in checked studies, unresolved V genes account for under half, and no reason is known for the remainder. D and trimming were read from the DNA, whereas the V and J calls and clone size are those reported in that table. Here the sample has about 42,000 clones; about nine tenths occur a single time. Together, the top ten hold roughly 4.5% of the sample. A patient's vitiligo counted as stable when the lesions had not changed at all during the previous 6 months. For classification as stable, the absence of confetti depigmentation, a clinical sign of active vitiligo, was additionally required. Patients who had been treated within the previous three months were excluded. PBMCs were isolated from heparinized blood by Ficoll density gradient centrifugation and then flash-frozen.

In regard to this clone: This clone's antigen is unknown. Base qualities are not at hand, and no much larger clone is one base apart.

Reading from cysteine to phenylalanine, the CDR3 counts 14 amino acids. Only the CDR3 portion is preserved as DNA: 42 bases, with reading frame beginning at the first base. Reading the germline V gene (reference sequence) gives CDR1 SEHNR and CDR2 FQNEAQ. V loses 3 bases of germline sequence and J loses 3 bases, and the interval between the two ends is 10 bases. The TCR was taken from a male donor with vitiligo. The V gene is TRBV7-9 and the J gene is TRBJ2-3; the best D guess is TRBD2, with 6 bases matching. The sample comprised blood. The DNA sequence reads TGTGCCAGCAGCTTCTCTGCGGGGACAGATACGCAGTATTTT. Its protein reads: CASSFSAGTDTQYF.